The rows below give T cell receptor beta chains drawn from one sample of a study of shared clonotypes between healthy human individuals. Data came from immunoSEQ multiplex PCR; TCRdb stores just in-frame clones and leaves some out. The table lists roughly 520,000 clones, roughly 95% of them singletons, with about 0.06% in the top ten. The sequencing input was naive CD4+ T cells sorted from blood. The source of these receptors is a woman aged 25 to 45 in good health. Each CDR3 is given with its conserved first and last residue. The D gene is left open where the match is weak. Expanded clones are given a class, and other clones once, few, many or no size at all.

NA	NA	TRBV5-4	TRBJ1-1	TGTGCCAGCAGCTTGCCCGGGAACACTGAAGCTTTCTTT	CASSLPGNTEAFF
NA	NA	TRBV6-5	TRBJ1-1	TGTGCCAGCAGTTACTCGCCGGGAAACACTGAAGCTTTCTTT	CASSYSPGNTEAFF
NA	NA	TRBV11-2	TRBJ2-7	TGTGCCAGCCAATGGGCCTACGAGCAGTACTTC	CASQWAYEQYF
TRBD1	once	TRBV10-1	TRBJ1-1	TGCGCCAGCAACTACAGGGGAAGTGAAGCTTTCTTT	CASNYRGSEAFF
TRBD1	NA	TRBV30	TRBJ1-1	TGTGCCTGGGAGGGACAGTTGAACACTGAAGCTTTCTTT	CAWEGQLNTEAFF
NA	once	TRBV29-1	TRBJ2-7	TGCAGCGTTACGGTGGCATCCTACGAGCAGTACTTC	CSVTVASYEQYF
NA	once	TRBV28	TRBJ1-1	TGTGCCAGCGACCGCGGGGTGAACACTGAAGCTTTCTTT	CASDRGVNTEAFF
NA	NA	TRBV28	TRBJ2-1	TGTGCCGCAAAAAGGGCGAGCTCCTACAATGAGCAGTTCTTC	CAAKRASSYNEQFF
NA	NA	TRBV19	TRBJ2-7	TGTGCCAGTAGTATTTATGGGACCGAGCAGTACTTC	CASSIYGTEQYF
NA	NA	TRBV5-4	TRBJ2-2	TGTGCCAGCAGGACAGCGAACACCGGGGAGCTGTTTTTT	CASRTANTGELFF
NA	NA	TRBV7-9	TRBJ1-2	TGTGCCAGCAGCTTAAGTGCGGATCGTGGGGCTGGTGGCTACACCTTC	CASSLSADRGAGGYTF
NA	NA	TRBV21-1	TRBJ2-1	TGTGCCAGCAGCACCTTAGCGGGAGGACGCGGGGAGCAGTTCTTC	CASSTLAGGRGEQFF
NA	NA	TRBV6-1	TRBJ1-1	TGTGCCAGCCTCTACGTGTCCACTGAAGCTTTCTTT	CASLYVSTEAFF
TRBD2	NA	TRBV19	TRBJ2-5	TGTGCCAGTAGTACTACGGGGGGGCTACTTGAGACCCAGTACTTC	CASSTTGGLLETQYF
TRBD1	once	TRBV7-9	TRBJ2-1	TGTGCCAGCAGTCAGGGGACAGGGGGCTCATACAATGAGCAGTTCTTC	CASSQGTGGSYNEQFF
NA	NA	TRBV5-1	TRBJ1-2	TGCGCCAGCAGCCCTACGCCACAGGATTTCTATGGCTACACCTTC	CASSPTPQDFYGYTF
TRBD2	NA	TRBV19	TRBJ2-3	TGTGCCAGTACTCATCCGACTAGCGGCACAGATACGCAGTATTTT	CASTHPTSGTDTQYF
NA	NA	TRBV5-1	TRBJ2-3	TGCGCCAGCAGCTTGGACAGGGTTTATGGAGATACGCAGTATTTT	CASSLDRVYGDTQYF
NA	NA	TRBV19	TRBJ1-1	TGTGCCAGCCGACGTCAGTCCGGGAACACTGAAGCTTTCTTT	CASRRQSGNTEAFF
NA	NA	TRBV7-9	TRBJ2-7	TGTGCCAGCAGCTTAGAAGGGTTGGGGGGCGAGCAGTACTTC	CASSLEGLGGEQYF
TRBD1	NA	TRBV18	TRBJ2-2	TGTGCCAGCTCACCCGGACAGGCAGTCGGGGAGCTGTTTTTT	CASSPGQAVGELFF
NA	NA	TRBV7-9	TRBJ1-2	TGTGCCAGCAGCTCACCTAACTATGGCTACACCTTC	CASSSPNYGYTF
NA	NA	TRBV6-5	TRBJ1-3	TGTGCCAGCAGTTCCTACACTGGAAACACCATATATTTT	CASSSYTGNTIYF
TRBD1	NA	TRBV27	TRBJ1-1	TGTGCCAGCGGACAGGACAGGGGGTCTTCTGAAGCTTTCTTT	CASGQDRGSSEAFF
TRBD1	NA	TRBV19	TRBJ1-2	TGTGCCAGTAGTACGCTGGGACAGGGCTATGGCTACACCTTC	CASSTLGQGYGYTF
TRBD2	NA	TRBV7-9	TRBJ2-1	TGTGCCAGCAGCTCCCAGGCCCTAGCGGGACTCCTCGGGGAGCAGTTCTTC	CASSSQALAGLLGEQFF
NA	NA	TRBV5-1	TRBJ1-2	TGCGCCAGCAGCGACCGGGGCTATGGCTACACCTTC	CASSDRGYGYTF
TRBD1	NA	TRBV2	TRBJ1-2	TGTGCCAGCGCTCTGGGACAGGGCGGCTATGGCTACACCTTC	CASALGQGGYGYTF
TRBD1	NA	TRBV6-1	TRBJ1-3	TGTGCCAGCAGGGACAGGTACCCTGGAAACACCATATATTTT	CASRDRYPGNTIYF
TRBD2	NA	TRBV4-2	TRBJ2-1	TGTGCCAGCAGCCAAGAAGGACTAGCGATCCATGAGCAGTTCTTC	CASSQEGLAIHEQFF
NA	NA	TRBV4-1	TRBJ2-3	TGCGCCAGCAGCCAGGATCCCCATGGGTGGGAAGGGGGCACAGATACGCAGTATTTT	CASSQDPHGWEGGTDTQYF
NA	NA	TRBV29-1	TRBJ1-1	TGCAGCGTTGACCGGCAGAAGAACACTGAAGCTTTCTTT	CSVDRQKNTEAFF
NA	once	TRBV5-1	TRBJ1-1	TGCGCCAGCAAGGTAAGCATGAACACTGAAGCTTTCTTT	CASKVSMNTEAFF
NA	NA	TRBV6-5	TRBJ2-5	TGTGCCAGCACCTCAGGGATCCGTCGGGAGCAGTACTTC	CASTSGIRREQYF
NA	NA	TRBV6-6	TRBJ1-5	TGTGCCAGCAGTACCCTCTCAGGGGGCAATCAGCCCCAGCATTTT	CASSTLSGGNQPQHF
NA	NA	TRBV2	TRBJ1-4	TGTGCCAGCAGTGCGGCTAAAGTAAATCGAAAACTGTTTTTT	CASSAAKVNRKLFF
NA	NA	TRBV18	TRBJ1-1	TGTGCCAGCTCACCAGAGGTAATGGGCACTGAAGCTTTCTTT	CASSPEVMGTEAFF
NA	NA	TRBV5-4	TRBJ2-7	TGTGCCAGCAGCCCGGGGTCGGACACGAGCTCCTACGAGCAGTACTTC	CASSPGSDTSSYEQYF
NA	NA	TRBV2	TRBJ2-7	TGTGCCAGCAGTGAAGGGCTGGGGTTGTCCCACGAGCAGTACTTC	CASSEGLGLSHEQYF
TRBD2	NA	TRBV6-5	TRBJ2-1	TGTGCCACCCGACTAGCGGGAACCAATGAGCAGTTCTTC	CATRLAGTNEQFF
TRBD2	NA	TRBV7-2	TRBJ2-1	TGTGCCAGCAGCAGAGCGGGAGGCTACAATGAGCAGTTCTTC	CASSRAGGYNEQFF
NA	NA	TRBV6-1	TRBJ1-4	TGTGCCAGCAGTGGGAAGACGGACCTACTTGAAAAACTGTTTTTT	CASSGKTDLLEKLFF
TRBD1	NA	TRBV15	TRBJ2-7	TGTGCCACCAGCAGCCGGACAGGGGGGGACTTCGAGCAGTACTTC	CATSSRTGGDFEQYF
TRBD2	NA	TRBV4-1	TRBJ2-4	TGCGCCAGCAGCCAACGGACTAGCGGGAGCGGAAACATTCAGTACTTC	CASSQRTSGSGNIQYF
NA	NA	TRBV28	TRBJ2-7	TGTGCCAGCTGGGACTCCTCAGCTTACGAGCAGTACTTC	CASWDSSAYEQYF
TRBD2	NA	TRBV18	TRBJ2-2	TGTGCCAGCTCATGGGAGGGAAACACCGGGGAGCTGTTTTTT	CASSWEGNTGELFF
NA	NA	TRBV14	TRBJ2-1	TGTGCCAGCAGCCACGGACAGCGGCAGTTCTTC	CASSHGQRQFF
NA	NA	TRBV5-4	TRBJ2-6	TGTGCCAGCAGTACAGGTCTGGGCTCTGGGGCCAACGTCCTGACTTTC	CASSTGLGSGANVLTF
NA	NA	TRBV2	TRBJ2-2	TGTGCCAGCAGTTCGGATGCCGACTCGACACTCACCGGGGAGCTGTTTTTT	CASSSDADSTLTGELFF
TRBD1	NA	TRBV5-1	TRBJ2-7	TGCGCCAGCAGTCCGGCGACAGGGGCCTTCTACGAGCAGTACTTC	CASSPATGAFYEQYF
NA	NA	TRBV5-1	TRBJ2-5	TGCGCCAGCAGCTTGGCCCCGGGGGCGGACGAAGAGACCCAGTACTTC	CASSLAPGADEETQYF
NA	once	TRBV2	TRBJ1-4	TGTGCTACCAGGACGGGGGCTTCAACTAATGAAAAACTGTTTTTT	CATRTGASTNEKLFF
TRBD1	once	TRBV29-1	TRBJ1-2	TGCAGCGTTATGACAGGGGGCGGCTATGGCTACACCTTC	CSVMTGGGYGYTF
TRBD1	NA	TRBV15	TRBJ2-6	TGTGCCACCAGCAGACGCAACAGGGGATCTGGGGCCAACGTCCTGACTTTC	CATSRRNRGSGANVLTF
TRBD1	NA	TRBV6-5	TRBJ1-1	TGTGCCAGCAGTAAGGGCGGGACAGTGACTGAAGCTTTCTTT	CASSKGGTVTEAFF
NA	NA	TRBV15	TRBJ1-1	TGTGCCACCAGCAGGGACCTTGGGACGGCAGTGAACACTGAAGCTTTCTTT	CATSRDLGTAVNTEAFF
NA	once	TRBV15	TRBJ2-2	TGTGCCACCAGCCTAGAAAGGGGAACGAACACCGGGGAGCTGTTTTTT	CATSLERGTNTGELFF
NA	once	TRBV28	TRBJ1-4	TGTGCCAGCAGTGCCCTTCGAGGCTTGAATGAAAAACTGTTTTTT	CASSALRGLNEKLFF
TRBD2	NA	TRBV28	TRBJ2-7	TGTGCCAGCAGTTTTTTGTCCCACAACCCTAGCGGGAGGGCCTACGAGCAGTACTTC	CASSFLSHNPSGRAYEQYF
TRBD2	once	TRBV2	TRBJ2-1	TGTGCCAGCCAGGACAAGACTGCCGGGAGGAGGTATGAGCAGTTCTTC	CASQDKTAGRRYEQFF